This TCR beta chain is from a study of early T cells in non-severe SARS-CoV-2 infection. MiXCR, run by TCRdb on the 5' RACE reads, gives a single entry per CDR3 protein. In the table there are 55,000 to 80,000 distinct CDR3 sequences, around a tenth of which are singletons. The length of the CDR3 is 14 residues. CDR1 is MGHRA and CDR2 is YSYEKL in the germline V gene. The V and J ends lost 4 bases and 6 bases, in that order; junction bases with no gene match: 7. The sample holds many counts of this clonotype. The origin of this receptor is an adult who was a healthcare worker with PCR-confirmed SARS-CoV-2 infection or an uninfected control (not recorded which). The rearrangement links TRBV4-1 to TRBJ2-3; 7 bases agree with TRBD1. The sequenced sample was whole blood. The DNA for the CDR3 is TGCGCCAGCAGCCGCCAGACAGGGTCGGATACGCAGTATTTT. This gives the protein CASSRQTGSDTQYF.